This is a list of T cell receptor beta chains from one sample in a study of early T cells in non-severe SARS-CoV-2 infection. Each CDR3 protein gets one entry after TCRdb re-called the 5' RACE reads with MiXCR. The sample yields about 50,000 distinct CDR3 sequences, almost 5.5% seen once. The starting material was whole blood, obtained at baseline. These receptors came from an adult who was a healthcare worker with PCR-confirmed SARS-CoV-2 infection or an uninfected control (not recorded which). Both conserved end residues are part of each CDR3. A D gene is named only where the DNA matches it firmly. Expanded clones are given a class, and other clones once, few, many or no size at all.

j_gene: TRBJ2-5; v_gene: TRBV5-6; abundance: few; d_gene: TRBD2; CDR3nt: TGTGCCAGCAGCCGTCCGGGAGGGGTCCAAGAGACCCAGTACTTC; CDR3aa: CASSRPGGVQETQYF
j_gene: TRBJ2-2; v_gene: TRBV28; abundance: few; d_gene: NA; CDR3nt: TGTGCCAGCACTCTCGATGGAGGGTACGGGACCGGGGAGCTGTTTTTT; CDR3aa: CASTLDGGYGTGELFF
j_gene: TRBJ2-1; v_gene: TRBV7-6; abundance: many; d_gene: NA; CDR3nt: TGTGCCAGCAGTCCTCCTAGCAATGAGCAGTTCTTC; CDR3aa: CASSPPSNEQFF
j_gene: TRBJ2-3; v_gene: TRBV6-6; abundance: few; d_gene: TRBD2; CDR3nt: TGTGCCAGCAGACCCTTAGCGGGACCGATCACAGATACGCAGTATTTT; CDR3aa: CASRPLAGPITDTQYF
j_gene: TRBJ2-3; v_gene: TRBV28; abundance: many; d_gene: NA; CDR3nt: TGTGCCAGCAGTTCTCTCGTCCTGGGGCCAGATACGCAGTATTTT; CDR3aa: CASSSLVLGPDTQYF
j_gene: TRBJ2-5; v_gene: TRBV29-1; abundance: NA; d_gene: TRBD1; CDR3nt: TGCAGCGTAGGAGCAGGGGGCGCAGGAGAAGAGACCCAGTACTTC; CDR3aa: CSVGAGGAGEETQYF
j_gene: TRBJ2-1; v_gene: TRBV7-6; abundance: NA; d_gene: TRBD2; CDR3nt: TGTGCCAGCAGCCCCCGGACTAGCGGGAGCCCCGGTGAGCAGTTCTTC; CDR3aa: CASSPRTSGSPGEQFF
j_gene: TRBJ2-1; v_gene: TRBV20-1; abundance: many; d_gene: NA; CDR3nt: TGCAGTGCTAGAGGGCGGGACAAAGCCTACAATGAGCAGTTCTTC; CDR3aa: CSARGRDKAYNEQFF
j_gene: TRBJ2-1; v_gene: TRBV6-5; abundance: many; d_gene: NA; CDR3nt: TGTGCCAGCAGCCTCAGGGACTACAATGAGCAGTTCTTC; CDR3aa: CASSLRDYNEQFF
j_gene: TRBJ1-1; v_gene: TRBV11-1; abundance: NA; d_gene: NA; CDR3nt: TGTGCCAGCAGCTTAACGGAGGAAGCTTTCTTT; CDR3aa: CASSLTEEAFF